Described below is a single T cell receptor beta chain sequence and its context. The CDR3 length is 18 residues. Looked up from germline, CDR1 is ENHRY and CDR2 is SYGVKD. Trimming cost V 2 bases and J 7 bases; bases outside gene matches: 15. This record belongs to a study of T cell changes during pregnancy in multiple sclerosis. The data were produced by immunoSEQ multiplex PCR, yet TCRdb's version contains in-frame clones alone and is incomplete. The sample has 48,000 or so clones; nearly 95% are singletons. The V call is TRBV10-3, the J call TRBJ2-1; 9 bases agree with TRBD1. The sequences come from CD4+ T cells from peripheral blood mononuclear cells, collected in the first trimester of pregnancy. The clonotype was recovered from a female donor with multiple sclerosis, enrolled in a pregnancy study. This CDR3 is CAISEDPPLVDRGNEQFF. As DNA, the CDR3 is TGTGCCATCAGTGAGGACCCCCCCTTGGTGGACAGGGGAAATGAGCAGTTCTTC.